These T cell receptor beta chains were read from a single sample in a study of regulatory T cells in long-lasting Graves disease. Via MiXCR, TCRdb re-called the multiplex PCR reads, giving one row per CDR3 protein. The data contain fewer than 550,000 distinct CDR3 sequences, roughly 16% of them singletons. These data were also filed under a second study, of T cells in Graves' hyperthyroidism and ophthalmopathy.

The sequencing here drew on peripheral blood mononuclear cells (PBMCs), taken at new diagnosis, from a patient treated with antithyroid drugs. Receptors originate from a woman aged 35-65 years with Graves disease. CDR3s include the opening cysteine and the closing phenylalanine or tryptophan. The order of the fields is D gene, clone size, V gene, J gene, CDR3 protein, CDR3 DNA. D genes are given only for firm matches. The size field is filled for only some rows; it gives once, few, many or a size class.

>.|few|TRBV19|TRBJ1-5
CASSMAGSVSNQPQHF
TGTGCCAGTAGTATGGCGGGTTCAGTCAGCAATCAGCCCCAGCATTTT
>.|many|TRBV10-3|TRBJ1-5
CAIKQEGGNQPQHF
TGTGCCATCAAGCAGGAAGGTGGCAATCAGCCCCAGCATTTT
>TRBD1|.|TRBV28|TRBJ1-2
CASRQGASYGYTF
TGTGCCAGTCGACAGGGAGCAAGCTATGGCTACACCTTC
>.|few|TRBV28|TRBJ1-6
CASSFILAVPGRIF
TGTGCCAGCAGTTTCATTTTGGCAGTCCCCGGGCGGATTTTT
>.|.|TRBV12-3/TRBV12-4|TRBJ1-2
CASSIGRGDYGYTF
TGTGCCAGCAGTATAGGCAGAGGCGACTATGGCTACACCTTC
>.|few|TRBV5-1|TRBJ2-6
CASSPRGSAGANVLTF
TGCGCCAGCAGCCCGAGGGGGTCAGCTGGGGCCAACGTCCTGACTTTC
>TRBD1|few|TRBV24-1|TRBJ2-7
CATSDFDRGEQYF
TGTGCCACCAGTGATTTCGACAGGGGCGAGCAGTACTTC
>.|many|TRBV5-6|TRBJ1-1
CASTYLGNTEAFF
TGTGCCAGCACCTACCTAGGGAACACTGAAGCTTTCTTT
>TRBD1|many|TRBV28|TRBJ2-7
CASSSWTGGLSEQYF
TGTGCCAGCAGTTCTTGGACAGGGGGTTTGAGCGAGCAGTACTTC
>TRBD1|many|TRBV2|TRBJ1-5
CASSSPGDRGASSNQPQHF
TGTGCCAGCAGTTCTCCCGGGGACAGGGGGGCCTCTAGCAATCAGCCCCAGCATTTT
>TRBD2|many|TRBV12-3/TRBV12-4|TRBJ2-1
CASSLLAGGKWNEQFF
TGTGCCAGCAGTTTACTAGCGGGGGGTAAATGGAATGAGCAGTTCTTC
>TRBD1|many|TRBV3-1|TRBJ1-1
CASSQVWTSQVTGTAEAFF
TGTGCCAGCAGCCAAGTGTGGACGAGCCAAGTGACAGGGACCGCTGAAGCTTTCTTT
>.|many|TRBV12-3/TRBV12-4|TRBJ1-1
CASGFTGGTEAFF
TGTGCCAGCGGATTTACCGGGGGCACTGAAGCTTTCTTT
>.|.|TRBV6-1|TRBJ2-7
CASSEALTVEQYF
TGTGCCAGCAGTGAAGCGTTGACGGTAGAGCAGTACTTC
>TRBD1|few|TRBV6-1|TRBJ1-1
CASSVLTGRNTEAFF
TGTGCCAGCAGTGTCCTGACAGGGCGGAACACTGAAGCTTTCTTT
>.|.|TRBV19|TRBJ1-5
CVSSMSSWGNQPQHF
TGTGTCAGTAGTATGTCCTCGTGGGGCAATCAGCCCCAGCATTTT
>TRBD1|many|TRBV3-1|TRBJ1-2
CASSQVQGDGYTF
TGTGCCAGCAGCCAAGTACAGGGGGATGGCTACACCTTC
>TRBD2|.|TRBV3-1|TRBJ2-2
CASSQVRLAGGPGGELFF
TGTGCCAGCAGCCAAGTTCGACTAGCGGGGGGGCCCGGCGGGGAGCTGTTTTTT
>TRBD1|.|TRBV10-2|TRBJ1-5
CASSVTRDSPHQPQHF
TGCGCCAGCAGTGTCACGAGGGACAGTCCCCATCAGCCCCAGCATTTT
>.|many|TRBV30|TRBJ1-2
CAHTLGARRRGYGYTF
TGTGCCCACACTCTGGGGGCGCGAAGACGAGGCTATGGCTACACCTTC
>TRBD1|.|TRBV7-2|TRBJ2-2
CASSSPDRDGGELFF
TGTGCCAGCAGCTCCCCGGACAGGGATGGCGGGGAGCTGTTTTTT
>TRBD2|few|TRBV20-1|TRBJ2-3
CSAIAGGPADTQYF
TGCAGTGCCATAGCGGGGGGGCCGGCAGATACGCAGTATTTT
>.|many|TRBV3-1|TRBJ1-1
CASHRDMNTEAFF
TGTGCCAGTCACAGGGATATGAACACTGAAGCTTTCTTT
>TRBD2|many|TRBV11-3|TRBJ2-3
CASSQSWGGTDTQYF
TGTGCCAGCAGCCAATCTTGGGGGGGGACAGATACGCAGTATTTT
>.|many|TRBV11-2|TRBJ2-7
CASSSEAPYEQYF
TGTGCCAGCAGCTCCGAGGCTCCCTACGAGCAGTACTTC
>.|few|TRBV6-9|TRBJ1-5
CASSYSGQGQLHRVDYSNQPQHF
TGTGCCAGCAGTTACTCCGGGCAGGGACAACTCCACCGGGTAGATTATAGCAATCAGCCCCAGCATTTT
>.|.|TRBV27|TRBJ2-1
CASSLSRGVVNNEQFF
TGTGCCAGCAGTTTATCCCGGGGAGTGGTGAACAATGAGCAGTTCTTC
>.|few|TRBV29-1|TRBJ2-3
CSVDPGPGRGTDTQYF
TGCAGCGTTGACCCGGGACCCGGACGAGGGACAGATACGCAGTATTTT
>.|many|TRBV12-3/TRBV12-4|TRBJ1-3
CASSSPLGNTIYF
TGTGCCAGCAGTTCACCCCTGGGAAACACCATATATTTT
>.|many|TRBV28|TRBJ2-7
CASSFQYEQYF
TGTGCCAGCAGTTTTCAGTACGAGCAGTACTTC
>.|many|TRBV3-1|TRBJ1-6
CASSQWGDTNSPLHF
TGTGCCAGCAGCCAATGGGGGGACACAAATTCACCCCTCCACTTT
>TRBD2|few|TRBV12-3/TRBV12-4|TRBJ2-1
CASRYERGAGHEQFF
TGTGCCAGCAGATACGAGCGGGGGGCGGGCCATGAGCAGTTCTTC
>.|many|TRBV5-1|TRBJ1-4
CASSLYGYYEKLFF
TGCGCCAGCAGCTTATACGGCTACTATGAAAAACTGTTTTTT
>TRBD2|many|TRBV14|TRBJ2-5
CASSPGSGGNQETQYF
TGTGCCAGCAGCCCGGGGAGCGGGGGGAACCAAGAGACCCAGTACTTC
>TRBD1|few|TRBV6-1|TRBJ1-1
CASRRTGRNTEAFF
TGTGCCAGCCGCCGGACAGGTCGGAACACTGAAGCTTTCTTT
>.|.|TRBV4-2|TRBJ2-7
CASSQDFSYEQYF
TGTGCCAGCAGCCAAGATTTCTCCTACGAGCAGTACTTC
>.|many|TRBV18|TRBJ2-4
CASSPPPGPAKNIQYF
TGTGCCAGCTCACCACCGCCGGGGCCAGCCAAAAACATTCAGTACTTC
>.|many|TRBV7-9|TRBJ1-1
CASGGQNTEAFF
TGTGCCAGCGGCGGCCAGAACACTGAAGCTTTCTTT
>.|many|TRBV27|TRBJ2-7
CASSSYPGLSYEQYF
TGTGCCAGCAGTTCATATCCGGGACTGTCGTACGAGCAGTACTTC